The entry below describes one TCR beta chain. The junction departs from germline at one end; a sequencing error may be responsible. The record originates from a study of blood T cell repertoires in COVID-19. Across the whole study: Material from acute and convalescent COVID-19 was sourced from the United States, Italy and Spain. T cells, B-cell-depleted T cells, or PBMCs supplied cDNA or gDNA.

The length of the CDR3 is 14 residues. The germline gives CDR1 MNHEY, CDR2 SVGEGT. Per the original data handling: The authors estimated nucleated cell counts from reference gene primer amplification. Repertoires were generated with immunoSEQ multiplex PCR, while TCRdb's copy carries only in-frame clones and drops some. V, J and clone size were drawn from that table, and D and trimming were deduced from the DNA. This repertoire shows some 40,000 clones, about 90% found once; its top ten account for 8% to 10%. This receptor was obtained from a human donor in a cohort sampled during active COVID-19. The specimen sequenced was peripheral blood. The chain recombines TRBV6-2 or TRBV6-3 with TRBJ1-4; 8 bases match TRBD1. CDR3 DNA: TGTGCCAACAGTTTGGGGCAGGGGGCTGAAAAACTGTTTTTT. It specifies CANSLGQGAEKLFF.